Detailed here is one T cell receptor beta chain. No antigen is known for it. Base qualities are not recorded, but no much larger clone differs from it by a single base. Clipping removes 5 bases from V and 2 bases from J, with 10 as the unmatched junction base count. Spanning cysteine to phenylalanine, the CDR3 consists of 17 amino acids. The kept DNA is CDR3 alone, 51 bases in frame from the first base. The germline V gene specifies MNHNS as CDR1 and SASEGT as CDR2. The data were obtained in a study of blood T cells in healthy people across ages (dated by TCRdb to about 2015). Background on the whole study: Template switching captured roughly one uniquely barcoded TCR beta cDNA molecule per two T cells in model experiments. To avoid experimental bias, donors of different ages were spread randomly across the sequencing lanes. Donors were grouped into four age groups: young (average roughly 17 years), middle-aged (approximately 41), aged (around 60) and long-lived (about 89). Age-related changes in TCR beta repertoire diversity were measured in the study by deep sequencing normalized with unique cDNA molecular identifiers. Two additional independent replicas of 1 million unique cDNA reads from the same blood draw were analyzed for two donors (one aged 18 to 29 and one aged 80 or older). The study at large found these results: Bulk unsorted PBMC profiling prevented conclusive comparison of naive and antigen-experienced compartments. Observed TCR beta diversity correlated strongly with the percentage of naive T cells measured by flow cytometry. Total diversity estimates from one million sequenced T cells were considered lower bounds and underestimates. Donor CMV infection status was unknown, potentially confounding age-related changes in expanded clonotypes. As age increased, observed TCR beta diversity per million T cells dropped in a roughly linear way, and a significant reduction was already evident by age 40. The long-lived group showed more naive CD4+ T cells, fewer expanded clones and increased TCR diversity than the aged group, suggesting age selection.

Donors were 40 or so systemically healthy Caucasian individuals from Russia aged roughly 6 to 100 years. Each donor gave 8 to 10 milliliters of peripheral blood, drawn into EDTA-treated Vacutainer tubes. Ficoll-Paque density-gradient centrifugation was used to isolate PBMCs, with at least 7 million obtained per sample. Trizol reagent was used to extract total RNA from the PBMCs, yielding at least 5 micrograms per sample. For every donor, flow cytometry on a PBMC aliquot measured the percentage of naive CD45RAhigh/CD27high T cells. To prepare the library, 5' RACE was applied. Sequencing instrument: Illumina HiSeq 2500. The second PCR ran for roughly 7 to 11 cycles and used a J-beta primer mix along with a sample-barcoded 5' primer. Each TCR beta cDNA molecule received a unique molecular identifier from a template-switch 5' adaptor carrying 12 random nucleotides. Each sample yielded at least 3 million CDR3-containing paired-end reads. First-strand cDNA synthesis was performed from all RNA using the Mint cDNA synthesis kit, with priming by a TRBC-specific oligonucleotide. After uracil-DNA glycosylase treatment, a first 18-cycle PCR used universal primers M1SS and BC2_uni_R on all cDNA. The authors' analysis ran thus. Normalization of each sample was performed by random selection of 1 million high-quality reads, each carrying a distinct molecular identifier. Instead of being binned into consensus sequences, reads with shared molecular identifiers were discarded. MiTCR, set to a Q25 quality threshold and the strictest error-elimination algorithm, was used for CDR3 identification, clonotype clustering and error correction. Lower-bound total TCR beta diversity was estimated with a nonparametric unseen species model using Euler transformation. Clones were called with MiXCR by TCRdb after fastp trimmed the public reads at Q25, and only in-frame beta chains were retained. Rows are combined by CDR3 protein, so each entry shows the most common genes and DNA. The V and J calls shown here were made by TCRdb, not taken from the authors' results. The sample has around 650,000 distinct CDR3 sequences on record, approximately 29% of them singletons. Roughly 14% of the sample is in the top ten clones.

The chain links TRBV6-1 with TRBJ2-7; TRBD2 lines up with 12 middle nucleotides. The sequence was collected from a woman of 80 years or more in good health. Donor details come from another sample of the same person, matched by shared clones. Sequencing used blood. The CDR3 reads CASSRQGTSGSAYEQYF. The DNA is TGTGCCAGCAGTAGACAGGGGACTAGCGGGTCGGCCTACGAGCAGTACTTC.